Sequencing of this T cell receptor beta chain was carried out in a study of cytomegalovirus exposure and HLA in healthy donors. Comments on this clone: Its antigen is still unknown.

Study-wide findings and caveats: The study listed roughly 150 cytomegalovirus-associated TCR beta chains. The authors assumed roughly uniform sequencing depth across donors for presence/absence analyses.

The PCR ran on 60 Vbeta and 13 Jbeta primers. TCRdb's copy holds only in-frame clones and misses some; the assay was immunoSEQ multiplex PCR. Of 100,000 to 150,000 clones listed, roughly 80% are singletons. This receptor was taken from a man in his thirties or forties in good health and CMV-seropositive. The sample was PBMCs.

The CDR3 region has the DNA TGTGCCAGCAGCTTACTTGGGGAGCTGTTTTTT. Residues: CASSLLGELFF. V usage is TRBV5-4 and J usage is TRBJ2-2; D is undetermined. CDR3 length: 11 amino acids. Germline loops: CDR1 SGHNT, CDR2 YYREEE (reference sequence). Trimming pared 2 bases from V and 8 bases from J, leaving 4 bases between.